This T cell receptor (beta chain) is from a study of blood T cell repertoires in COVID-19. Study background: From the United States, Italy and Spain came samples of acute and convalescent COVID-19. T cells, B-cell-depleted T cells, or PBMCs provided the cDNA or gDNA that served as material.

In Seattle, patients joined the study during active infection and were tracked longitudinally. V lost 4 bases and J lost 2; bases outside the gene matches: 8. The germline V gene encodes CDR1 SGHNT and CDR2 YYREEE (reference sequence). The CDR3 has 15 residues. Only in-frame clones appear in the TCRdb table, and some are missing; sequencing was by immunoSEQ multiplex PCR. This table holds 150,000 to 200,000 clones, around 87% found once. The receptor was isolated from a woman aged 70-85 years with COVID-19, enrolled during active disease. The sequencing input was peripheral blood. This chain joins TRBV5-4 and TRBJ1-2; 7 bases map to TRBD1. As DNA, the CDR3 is TGTGCCAGCAGCGGAGGGGGCGCCGGGAACTATGGCTACACCTTC. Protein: CASSGGGAGNYGYTF.